The T cell receptor (beta chain) under discussion was sequenced for a study of CD8+ T cells in alopecia areata. Per germline, CDR1 SGHAT and CDR2 FQDESV (reference sequence). Trimming cost V 5 bases and J 4 bases; bases outside gene matches: 7. The CDR3 sequence is 15 residues long. Extracted from the samples, RNA was reverse transcribed into cDNA to serve as the sequencing template. Sequenced by immunoSEQ multiplex PCR; TCRdb stores in-frame clones only, minus some. The sample carries around 50,000 clones, about 96% recorded once. This sequence joins TRBV11-1 and TRBJ2-5; 10 nucleotides match TRBD2. Material: CD8+ T cells sorted from blood, obtained at week 0. The clonotype comes from a human donor with alopecia areata. As DNA, the CDR3 is TGTGCCAGCAGCATTAGTTGGACTAGCGGAGAGACCCAGTACTTC. This encodes CASSISWTSGETQYF.